Each of the 17 T cell receptor beta chains below was sequenced from the same sample in a study of Ad26.COV2.S vaccination and SARS-CoV-2 variants. Treatment here: 15 to 20 received Ad26.COV2.S at low or high dose, single or two shots; roughly five received placebo; per-sample allocation not given. Collection of the samples took place on day 63 after the first injection of vaccine or placebo. Only in-frame clones appear in the TCRdb table, and some are missing; sequencing was by immunoSEQ multiplex PCR. The sample yields roughly 410,000 clones, 83% seen once. The material sequenced was peripheral blood, taken in a trial of Ad26.COV2.S vaccine versus placebo. The receptors were gathered from a person aged 18-60 years who received the Ad26.COV2.S COVID-19 vaccine or a placebo.

The CDR3 is CASSRGVGRAKNIQYF. The CDR3 DNA reads TGCGCCAGCAGCAGAGGAGTGGGGAGAGCCAAAAACATTCAGTACTTC. The genes are TRBV10-1 and TRBJ2-4; the D gene is possibly TRBD2 (5 bases). Germline loops: CDR1 WNHNN, CDR2 SYGVQD (reference sequence). The CDR3 covers 16 residues. V lost 6 bases and J 0 bases, leaving 15 bases between the germline ends.

The chain combines TRBV19 with TRBJ2-1, with D perhaps being TRBD1 or TRBD2 (6 bases each). This CDR3 comprises 16 residues. CDR1 is LNHDA and CDR2 is SQIVND in the germline V gene (reference sequence). The ends were cut back, 3 bases at V and 7 bases at J, with 19 bases in the middle. The CDR3 DNA is TGTGCCAGTAGTATGGGGGGCTGGCGGTCGGGGAATGAGCAGTTCTTC. Protein product: CASSMGGWRSGNEQFF.

This clone was detected only once. The chain has TRBV4-1 and TRBJ1-1; D is ambiguous. The CDR3 contains 13 residues. Germline assignment: CDR1 MGHRA and CDR2 YSYEKL. V was shortened by 1 base and J by 1 base, with 4 bases between the two germline ends. The CDR3 coding sequence is TGCGCCAGCAGCCAAGCCTCGAACACTGAAGCTTTCTTT. It encodes CASSQASNTEAFF.

The DNA for the CDR3 is TGTGCCAGCAGCCGAGCGGGGGGGACTAATGAAAAACTGTTTTTT. Its translation is CASSRAGGTNEKLFF. This chain uses TRBV7-3 with TRBJ1-4; perhaps TRBD1 as D (5 bases). V was pared by 5 bases and J by 2 bases, with 12 bases between. Germline assignment: CDR1 SGHTA and CDR2 FQGTGA. The CDR3 sequence is 15 residues long.

V usage is TRBV5-1 and J usage is TRBJ2-3; 7 nucleotides match TRBD2. Germline assignment: CDR1 SGHRS and CDR2 YFSETQ. J lost 1 base, V lost 4 bases, and 9 bases had no gene match. The CDR3 contains 16 residues. CDR3 sequence reads: CASSQYSGFGTDTQYF. The CDR3 nucleotides are TGCGCCAGCAGCCAATATAGCGGGTTCGGCACAGATACGCAGTATTTT.

This chain joins TRBV7-9 and TRBJ1-5; the match to TRBD1 covers 8 bases. The length of the CDR3 is 17 residues. The V gene end was trimmed by 3 bases and the J gene end by 6 bases; junction bases not matched to a gene: 13. The germline gives CDR1 SEHNR, CDR2 FQNEAQ (reference sequence). CDR3: CASSFRGLGQGPQPQHF. For the CDR3, the DNA is TGTGCCAGCAGCTTCCGAGGGCTAGGACAGGGCCCTCAGCCCCAGCATTTT.

The CDR3 is CASSSEGDGYTF. DNA for the CDR3: TGTGCCAGCAGCTCAGAGGGAGATGGCTACACCTTC. J is TRBJ1-2 and V is TRBV11-2; D call uncertain. V was pared by 4 bases and J by 6 bases, with 9 bases between. CDR3 length equals 12 residues. The germline V gene has CDR1 SGHAT and CDR2 FQNNGV.

Only one count was recorded for this clone. The V gene is TRBV4-2, the J gene TRBJ1-2; D is unclear. Looked up from germline, CDR1 is LGHNA and CDR2 is YNFKEQ. The CDR3 totals 12 residues. The V gene lost 4 bases and the J gene lost 5 bases, with 8 bases spanning the gap. CDR3: CASSRNAYGYTF. The CDR3 nucleotides read TGTGCCAGCAGCCGAAACGCTTATGGCTACACCTTC.

This chain connects TRBV19 to TRBJ1-2, with 9 bases lining up with TRBD1. The V segment lost 7 bases and the J segment 3 bases; nucleotides outside the gene matches: 12. CDR3 length: 16 amino acids. Germline CDR1 LNHDA, CDR2 SQIVND (reference sequence). The CDR3 here is CASIKEIDRGDYGYTF. CDR3 sequence (DNA): TGTGCCAGTATTAAAGAAATTGACAGGGGGGACTATGGCTACACCTTC. Combining the CDR3 with reference TRBV19 and TRBJ1-2 gives the whole variable domain DGGITQSPKYLFRKEGQNVTLSCEQNLNHDAMYWYRQDPGQGLRLIYYSQIVNDFQKGDIAEGYSVSREKKESFPLTVTSAQKNPTAFYLCASIKEIDRGDYGYTFGSGTRLTVV.

Written as DNA, the CDR3 is TGTGCCAGTAGTATCCAGGCTGGATACGAGCAGTACTTC. Its protein is CASSIQAGYEQYF. The J gene is TRBJ2-7, the V gene TRBV19; D unclear. V was trimmed by 3 bases and J by 4 bases, leaving 10 bases between them. Germline V CDR1 and CDR2: LNHDA, SQIVND (reference sequence). There are 13 residues in the CDR3.

This chain uses TRBV9 with TRBJ2-5; 9 positions match TRBD2. The CDR3 is made up of 14 amino acids. The junction had 5 bases not matched to a gene; V was cut back by 6 bases and J by 2 bases. The germline CDR1 and CDR2 sequences are SGDLS and YYNGEE. The CDR3 sequence is CASTSGGLQETQYF. CDR3 bases: TGTGCCAGCACGAGCGGGGGGCTGCAAGAGACCCAGTACTTC.

J is TRBJ2-1 and V is TRBV2; D is possibly TRBD2 (6 bases). The CDR3 consists of 13 residues. The V gene's germline CDR1 is SNHLY and CDR2 FYNNEI. V was clipped by 2 bases and J by 4 bases, with 6 bases between them. DNA of the CDR3: TGTGCCAGCAGTGAACGGGGGTACAATGAGCAGTTCTTC. Amino acid sequence: CASSERGYNEQFF.

The chain employs TRBV4-3 and TRBJ2-3; D not resolved. The V gene lost 10 bases and the J gene lost 0 bases, with 14 bases spanning the gap. Germline V gene lookup returns CDR1 LGHNA and CDR2 YSLEER. This CDR3 is built from 14 residues. As DNA, the CDR3 is TGCGCCACCAAGAGGACGGACAGCACAGATACGCAGTATTTT. It yields the protein CATKRTDSTDTQYF.

The CDR3 reads CASSTRTAEEAFF. The CDR3 nucleotides are TGTGCCAGCAGCACCAGGACAGCCGAAGAAGCTTTCTTT. This rearrangement joins TRBV5-4 to TRBJ1-1, with D possibly TRBD1 on 6 matching bases. Trimming took 4 bases from V and 8 from J, leaving 15 bases between them. Germline CDR1 and CDR2: SGHNT and YYREEE (reference sequence). The CDR3 is 13 amino acids.

This chain connects TRBV5-1 to TRBJ2-2; D perhaps matches TRBD2 (6 bases). V lost 4 bases to trimming and J lost 4 bases, with 17 bases between them. Germline CDR1 SGHRS, CDR2 YFSETQ. The CDR3 covers 16 residues. The CDR3 reads CASSTGVAGFTGELFF. CDR3 bases: TGCGCCAGCAGCACTGGGGTGGCGGGATTCACCGGGGAGCTGTTTTTT.

The V gene is TRBV3-1 (or the pseudogene TRBV3-2), the J gene TRBJ2-2, with TRBD1 matching over 9 bases. The junction had 5 bases not matched to a gene; V was cut back by 3 bases and J by 3 bases. The CDR3 extends over 16 amino acids. Germline V CDR1 and CDR2: LGHDT, YNNKEL (reference sequence). CDR3: CASSQAGTGYTGELFF. The DNA for the CDR3 is TGTGCCAGCAGCCAGGCCGGGACAGGGTACACCGGGGAGCTGTTTTTT.

The chain employs TRBV15 and TRBJ2-2, with D unclear. The CDR3 covers 14 residues. CDR1 is LNHNV and CDR2 is YYDKDF in the germline V gene (reference sequence). The V end was cut by 0 bases, the J end by 7 bases, with 9 bases between. This CDR3 reads CATSRDRADGELFF. The DNA for the CDR3 is TGTGCCACCAGCAGAGATCGCGCAGACGGGGAGCTGTTTTTT.